Shown below are 16 T cell receptor beta chains from a single sample sequenced in a study of blood T cell repertoires in COVID-19 (dated by TCRdb to the early 2020s). The library came from the immunoSEQ multiplex PCR assay. As stored in TCRdb, this immuneACCESS dataset retains in-frame rearrangements with V and J assigned. A fraction of the clones does not appear; measured against another copy, unresolved V genes explain less than half of the discrepancy, and the remainder lacks a known reason. For this sample there are around 93,000 clones; about four fifths appear just once. Of the sample, around 19% is held by the ten largest clones. Material: peripheral blood. These receptors came from an elderly man with acute or convalescent COVID-19.

V is TRBV3-1 (or the pseudogene TRBV3-2) and J is TRBJ2-7; tentative D call: TRBD1 (6 bases). There are 15 residues in the CDR3. Germline lookup yields CDR1 LGHDT and CDR2 YNNKEL (reference sequence). Trimming shortened V by 1 base and J by 8 bases, and 18 bases separated the two germline ends. The DNA for the CDR3 is TGTGCCAGCAGCCAAGTTTCACAGGGTACTTCACAGCAGTACTTC. Its translation is CASSQVSQGTSQQYF.

The V gene is TRBV5-6, the J gene TRBJ1-5; D might be TRBD1 (6 bases). Trimming took 1 base from V and 3 from J, leaving 14 bases between them. Looked up from germline, CDR1 is SGHDT and CDR2 is YYEEEE. The CDR3 is made up of 16 amino acids. Here the CDR3 reads CASSLRGGRLNQPQHF. The CDR3 region has the DNA TGTGCCAGCAGCTTGAGGGGGGGTCGTCTCAATCAGCCCCAGCATTTT.

The rearrangement links TRBV10-3 to TRBJ1-6; D not certain. The CDR3 contains 12 residues. Germline CDR1 ENHRY, CDR2 SYGVKD. V gave up 8 bases and J gave up 9 bases, with 11 bases separating them. The CDR3 DNA reads TGTGCCATCTCATGGAGCGGTTCACCCCTCCACTTT. Translated, it gives CAISWSGSPLHF.

A few counts support this clone. The chain uses TRBV6-5 and TRBJ1-1; TRBD1 matches 8 bases. Trimming took 0 bases from V and 5 from J; bases not matched to a gene: 5. CDR3 length equals 15 residues. Germline V CDR1 and CDR2: MNHEY, SVGAGI. CDR3 coding DNA: TGTGCCAGCAGTTACTCAAGTCAGGGGGCAACTGAAGCTTTCTTT. It is translated as CASSYSSQGATEAFF.

V gene TRBV11-2 combines with J gene TRBJ2-7, with a possible D match to TRBD2 (6 bases). V shed 1 base and J shed 6 bases, with 13 bases lying between them. There are 14 residues in the CDR3. CDR1 and CDR2 (germline): SGHAT, FQNNGV. For the CDR3, the DNA is TGTGCCAGCAGCTTAGGCGGGAAAGGCTCCGAGCAGTACTTC. Translated, it gives CASSLGGKGSEQYF.

This chain links TRBV5-1 with TRBJ1-6, with D possibly TRBD1 on 6 matching bases. Germline lookup yields CDR1 SGHRS and CDR2 YFSETQ. The V gene lost 5 bases and the J gene lost 0 bases, with 9 bases spanning the gap. The CDR3 has 15 amino acids. Here the CDR3 DNA reads TGCGCCAGCAGAGGACAGACCTCCTATAATTCACCCCTCCACTTT. Its protein is CASRGQTSYNSPLHF.

The chain links TRBV28 to TRBJ2-7; the D gene is possibly TRBD2 (6 bases). Germline V gene sequence: CDR1 MDHEN, CDR2 SYDVKM. The CDR3 extends over 14 amino acids. Trimming removed 2 bases from V and 6 bases from J, with 14 bases in between. The CDR3 region is CASSLDGTVTEQYF. In DNA form, the CDR3 reads TGTGCCAGCAGTTTAGATGGGACTGTCACCGAGCAGTACTTC.

This chain uses TRBV6-6 with TRBJ1-2, with D tentatively TRBD1 (6 bases). Germline assignment: CDR1 MNHNY and CDR2 SVGAGI (reference sequence). V was clipped by 0 bases and J by 8 bases, with 16 bases between them. CDR3 length: 15 residues. In DNA, the CDR3 is TGTGCCAGCAGTTACTCGGGGATGAAGGGGGAAGGCTACACCTTC. Translated, it gives CASSYSGMKGEGYTF.

The genes are TRBV6-6 and TRBJ1-1; possibly TRBD1 for D (6 bases). Germline-derived CDR1 and CDR2 are MNHNY and SVGAGI (reference sequence). The CDR3 sequence is 16 residues long. V was pared by 6 bases and J by 0 bases, with 17 bases between. For the CDR3, the DNA is TGTGCCAGCAGGGGAGGGTTTGGGGGCGTGAACACTGAAGCTTTCTTT. Amino acids: CASRGGFGGVNTEAFF.

This chain uses TRBV7-8 with TRBJ2-7, with D unclear. CDR3 size: 14 residues. V was trimmed by 2 bases and J by 3 bases, leaving 11 bases between them. Germline values: CDR1 SGHVS, CDR2 FQNEAQ. CDR3 residues: CASSLNIGGYEQYF. In nucleotides, the CDR3 is TGTGCCAGCAGCTTAAACATCGGCGGCTACGAGCAGTACTTC. The full variable domain, its missing parts supplied by reference TRBV7-8 and TRBJ2-7, is GAGVSQSPRYKVAKRGQDVALRCDPISGHVSLFWYQQALGQGPEFLTYFQNEAQLDKSGLPSDRFFAERPEGSVSTLKIQRTQQEDSAVYLCASSLNIGGYEQYFGPGTRLTVT.

The chain couples TRBV28 to TRBJ2-5, with D unclear. Germline V lookup: CDR1 MDHEN, CDR2 SYDVKM. The V end lost 3 bases, the J end lost 3 bases, and 8 bases lay between the germline ends. The CDR3 has 13 amino acids. The CDR3 loop reads CASSLVSKETQYF. CDR3 DNA: TGTGCCAGCAGTTTGGTCAGTAAAGAGACCCAGTACTTC.

V and J are TRBV29-1 and TRBJ2-3; D is unresolved. The germline gives CDR1 SQVTM, CDR2 ANQGSEA. The ends were cut back, 4 bases at V and 2 bases at J, with 10 bases in the middle. The CDR3 loop spans 13 amino acids. The CDR3 is CSVAGRNTDTQYF. CDR3 DNA: TGCAGCGTTGCAGGCAGGAACACAGATACGCAGTATTTT.

The J gene is TRBJ2-7, the V gene TRBV2; 8 bases fit TRBD1. The junction had 3 bases not matched to a gene; V was cut back by 6 bases and J by 2 bases. The CDR3 is made up of 13 amino acids. Germline V gene sequence: CDR1 SNHLY, CDR2 FYNNEI. The CDR3 spells CASRGTGTYEQYF. As DNA, the CDR3 is TGTGCCAGCAGAGGGACAGGAACCTACGAGCAGTACTTC.

The V and J genes are TRBV5-6 and TRBJ2-4; the match to TRBD1 covers 9 bases. There are 19 residues in the CDR3. Germline V CDR1 and CDR2: SGHDT, YYEEEE. Trimming at V came to 4 bases and at J to 1 base, leaving 15 bases not matched to a gene. In DNA, the CDR3 is TGTGCCAGCAGCCATTTTATCGGACAGGGGTCCGGGGCCAAAAACATTCAGTACTTC. It codes for CASSHFIGQGSGAKNIQYF.

The V call is TRBV24-1, the J call TRBJ2-1, with 7 positions matching TRBD2. After removal of 5 bases from V and 4 bases from J, the junction contained 7 bases not matched to a gene. Germline V gives CDR1 KGHDR, CDR2 SFDVKD. The CDR3 has 15 residues. The CDR3, as DNA: TGTGCCACCAGTGGCGGCGGGGGAGCTTACAATGAGCAGTTCTTC. It encodes CATSGGGGAYNEQFF.

The J gene is TRBJ1-1, the V gene TRBV28; perhaps TRBD1 as D (6 bases). The CDR3 totals 15 residues. Trimming stripped 3 bases from V and 1 base from J, with 12 bases between. CDR1 MDHEN and CDR2 SYDVKM come from the germline V gene. CDR3 protein: CASSFITGSNTEAFF. The DNA for the CDR3 is TGTGCCAGCAGTTTTATCACAGGGTCGAACACTGAAGCTTTCTTT.